The present T cell receptor beta chain was sequenced within a study of blood T cell repertoires in COVID-19. For the study at large: Sources were T cells, B-cell-depleted T cells, or PBMCs; the material itself was cDNA or gDNA.

Original processing notes: How many nucleated cells were present was estimated from reference gene primer amplification. The method was immunoSEQ multiplex PCR; TCRdb's version includes in-frame clones alone and lacks a portion of them. V and J calls and clone size follow that table, whereas D and trimming were derived from the DNA. The repertoire holds tens of thousands of clones, with 80% as singletons. Sequenced input: peripheral blood. This TCR was recovered from a human donor in a cohort sampled during active COVID-19.

Here the CDR3 reads CASNPSEGGAYEQYF. The CDR3 DNA sequence: TGTGCCAGCAACCCCTCGGAGGGTGGCGCTTACGAGCAGTACTTC. The rearrangement joins TRBV6-5 to TRBJ2-7, with a weak D call TRBD2 (6 bases). The CDR3 is 15 amino acids. V was pared by 7 bases and J by 4 bases, with 20 bases between. Germline CDR1 MNHEY, CDR2 SVGAGI.